This T cell receptor beta chain was captured by sequencing in a study of T-cell memory formation after mild COVID-19. Study-wide results and limits: Day 15 to 85 contractors were CD4/CD8 balanced; later expanders leaned CD4+. Pre-infection memory already had some responding clones, implying cross-reactive memory joined. Contracting CD8+ clones were enriched in EMRA, CD4+ mainly in CM and EM.

This clonotype was seen more than once but under ten times. The antigen remains undetermined. TCRdb fed the 5' RACE reads into MiXCR, producing one record per CDR3 protein. The sample has a few hundred thousand distinct CDR3 sequences, 20% to 25% seen once. The clonotype originates from a man between 18 and 29 years old who had mild COVID-19 (a few samples of this study predate the infection). Cell type and time point are not known. Sequenced: PBMCs or a T cell subset sorted from them (not recorded which).

The CDR3 loop reads CASRSQSYSNQPQHF. CDR3 in DNA: TGTGCCAGCAGGTCGCAGTCATATAGCAATCAGCCCCAGCATTTT. This chain uses TRBV2 with TRBJ1-5; D unresolved. CDR3 length: 15 residues. Trimming removed 6 bases from V and 0 bases from J, with 12 bases in between. CDR1 SNHLY and CDR2 FYNNEI come from the germline V gene.